The 3 T cell receptor beta chains below were found in one sample sequenced in a study of vaccination and CD4 T cells after COVID-19 (dated by TCRdb to the early 2020s). The label giving this sample's treatment or condition can be read as: approximately nine-day PBMC culture with coronavirus spike peptide pools or control peptides (ViraFEST assay). The library was made by PCR. The reads were generated on an Illumina iSeq 100. DNA from cultured CD4+ T cells underwent TCR sequencing with the Oncomine TCR Beta short-read assay at the Johns Hopkins FTIC core. TCRdb trimmed public reads at Q25 via fastp, called clones via MiXCR and kept in-frame beta chains. Every entry covers one CDR3 protein and lists the most common genes and DNA from its rows. The sample table shows roughly 15,000 distinct CDR3 sequences, and 52% are seen once. 6.5% to 8% of the sample is taken by the ten largest. For these TCRs, the target antigens are not known.

The sample comprised CD4+ T cells from blood, cultured in vitro. These TCRs come from a human donor who had recovered from COVID-19.

This clonotype was counted a few times. The chain uses TRBV6-1 and TRBJ1-5; D may be TRBD1 (5 bases). The germline CDR1 and CDR2 sequences are MNHNS and SASEGT. There are 15 residues in the CDR3. The V end was cut by 5 bases, the J end by 2 bases, with 13 bases between. The CDR3 spells CASSPRGFGNQPQHF. The CDR3 region has the DNA TGTGCCAGCAGTCCCCGGGGGTTCGGCAATCAGCCCCAGCATTTT.

The chain links TRBV20-1 to TRBJ2-2; 14 bases align to TRBD2. Trimming removed 6 bases from V and 5 bases from J; junction bases left unmatched: 8. Germline CDR1 reads DFQATT; CDR2 reads SNEGSKA (reference sequence). The CDR3 is 16 residues long. In nucleotides, the CDR3 is TGCAGTGCACCCATAAGGACTAGCGGGAGGACCGGGGAGCTGTTTTTT. It specifies CSAPIRTSGRTGELFF.

The CDR3 nucleotides read TGTGCCAGCAGTTTAAGTTTCGCAGGGGTATTTGAAGCTTTCTTT. This encodes CASSLSFAGVFEAFF. The chain links TRBV28 to TRBJ1-1; D may be TRBD1 (6 bases). The germline gives CDR1 MDHEN, CDR2 SYDVKM. The CDR3 loop spans 15 amino acids. V gave up 2 bases and J gave up 7 bases, with 17 bases separating them.